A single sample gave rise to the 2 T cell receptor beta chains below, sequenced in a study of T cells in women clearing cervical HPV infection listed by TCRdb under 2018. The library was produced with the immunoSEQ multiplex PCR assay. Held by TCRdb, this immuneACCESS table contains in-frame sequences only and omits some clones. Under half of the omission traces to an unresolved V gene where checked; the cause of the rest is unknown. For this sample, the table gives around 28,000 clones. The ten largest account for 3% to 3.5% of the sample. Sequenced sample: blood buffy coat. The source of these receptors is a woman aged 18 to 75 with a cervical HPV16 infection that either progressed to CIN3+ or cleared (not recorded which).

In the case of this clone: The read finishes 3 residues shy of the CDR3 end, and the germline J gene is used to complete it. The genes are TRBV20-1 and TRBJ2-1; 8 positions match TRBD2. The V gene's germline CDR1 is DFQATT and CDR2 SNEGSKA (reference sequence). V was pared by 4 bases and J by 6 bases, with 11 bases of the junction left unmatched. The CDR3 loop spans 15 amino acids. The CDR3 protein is CSAIGGVSSLNEQFF. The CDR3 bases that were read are TGCAGTGCTATCGGGGGGGTTTCTAGCCTCAATGAG.

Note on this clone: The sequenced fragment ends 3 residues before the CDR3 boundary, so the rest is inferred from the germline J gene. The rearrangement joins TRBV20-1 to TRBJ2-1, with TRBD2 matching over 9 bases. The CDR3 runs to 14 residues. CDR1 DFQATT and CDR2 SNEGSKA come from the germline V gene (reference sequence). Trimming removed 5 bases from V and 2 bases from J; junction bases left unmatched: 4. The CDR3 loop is CSAVSGGAYNEQFF. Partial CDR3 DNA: TGCAGTGCTGTTAGCGGGGGTGCCTACAATGAG.